Each of the 14 T cell receptor beta chains below was sequenced from the same sample in a study of CD8+CD57+ T cells in acquired aplastic anemia. Individuals selected for sequencing had exhibited CD8+CD57+ cell expansion on flow cytometry. Genomic DNA provided the template from which TCR beta VDJ and CDR3 profiles were obtained. TCRdb fed the reads into MiXCR, producing one record per CDR3 protein. The sample shows approximately 190,000 distinct CDR3 sequences, less than 60% of them seen only once. The sequencing sample was made of sorted CD4+, CD8+, or CD8+CD57+ T cells (not recorded which) from PBMCs. All receptors derive from a human donor with aplastic anemia.

About this clonotype: This may be a read error: a much more frequent sequence differs by one nucleotide. This chain connects TRBV6-4 to TRBJ1-1; the D is unclear. There are 14 residues in the CDR3. Germline CDR1 is MRHNA and CDR2 is SNTAGT. V was clipped by 5 bases and J by 7 bases, with 17 bases between them. CDR3 region: CASSSLVVDIEAFF. CDR3 nucleotides: TGTGCCAGCAGTTCCCTGGTAGTTGACATTGAAGCTTTCTTT.

This clonotype was seen only a few times. The J gene is TRBJ2-1, the V gene TRBV24-1, with 7 positions matching TRBD1. J gave up 9 bases and V 2 bases, and 3 bases lay outside the gene matches. Germline V gene data show CDR1 as KGHDR and CDR2 as SFDVKD. The length of the CDR3 is 13 residues. CDR3 loop: CATSDSQGSEQFF. CDR3 sequence (DNA): TGTGCCACCAGTGATTCACAGGGGTCTGAGCAGTTCTTC.

The rearrangement joins TRBV2 to TRBJ1-1; D call uncertain. Germline assignment: CDR1 SNHLY and CDR2 FYNNEI. The CDR3 is 13 amino acids. Trimming pared 6 bases from V and 4 bases from J, leaving 12 bases between. The CDR3 DNA sequence: TGTGCCAGCAGCATAGGAAAGGGCACTGAAGCTTTCTTT. This encodes CASSIGKGTEAFF.

This clonotype was observed many times. This chain links TRBV24-1 with TRBJ2-1; either TRBD1 or TRBD2 may fit D (5 bases each). Germline-derived CDR1 and CDR2 are KGHDR and SFDVKD. Trimming stripped 4 bases from V and 2 bases from J, with 14 bases between. The CDR3 has 16 residues. The CDR3 coding sequence is TGTGCCACCAGTGACCCGGGACCGCGAACCTACAATGAGCAGTTCTTC. This gives the protein CATSDPGPRTYNEQFF.

The V gene is TRBV10-1, the J gene TRBJ2-5; D remains ambiguous. V was pared by 0 bases and J by 5 bases, with 13 bases between. Germline V lookup: CDR1 WNHNN, CDR2 SYGVQD (reference sequence). CDR3 length equals 15 residues. CDR3 in amino acids: CASSESPTADETQYF. The CDR3 DNA sequence: TGCGCCAGCAGTGAGTCTCCCACGGCTGACGAGACCCAGTACTTC.

This clonotype was detected ten times or more. The chain couples TRBV5-6 to TRBJ2-5, with D possibly matching TRBD2 (6 bases). The CDR3 length is 15 residues. The V end was cut by 4 bases, the J end by 4 bases, with 17 bases between. Germline assignment: CDR1 SGHDT and CDR2 YYEEEE. CDR3 protein: CASSPRGGMLETQYF. The CDR3 bases are TGTGCCAGCAGCCCCCGAGGAGGGATGTTAGAGACCCAGTACTTC.

The rearrangement joins TRBV19 to TRBJ1-5; D is possibly TRBD1 (5 bases). Germline CDR1 is LNHDA and CDR2 is SQIVND (reference sequence). The CDR3 has 15 amino acids. Trimming pared 7 bases from V and 6 bases from J, leaving 19 bases between. The CDR3 DNA sequence: TGTGCCAGTACCATGGACGGGGGGAGTACTCAGCCCCAGCATTTT. Amino acid sequence: CASTMDGGSTQPQHF.

J is TRBJ2-3 and V is TRBV2, with 11 positions matching TRBD2. Per the germline V gene, CDR1 is SNHLY and CDR2 is FYNNEI. The V segment lost 7 bases and the J segment 1 base; nucleotides outside the gene matches: 4. The length of the CDR3 is 15 residues. CDR3 nucleotide sequence: TGTGCCAGCATGGGGGGACTAGCGGGCACAGATACGCAGTATTTT. It encodes CASMGGLAGTDTQYF.

This chain links TRBV7-2 with TRBJ1-1; D unresolved. Germline CDR1 and CDR2: SGHTA and FQGNSA. The length of the CDR3 is 11 residues. Trimming cost V 5 bases and J 6 bases, with 7 bases left between them. CDR3 in amino acids: CASSTISEAFF. The CDR3 region has the DNA TGTGCCAGCAGCACCATCTCTGAAGCTTTCTTT. The full variable domain, completed using reference TRBV7-2 and TRBJ1-1, is GAGVSQSPSNKVTEKGKDVELRCDPISGHTALYWYRQSLGQGLEFLIYFQGNSAPDKSGLPSDRFSAERTGGSVSTLTIQRTQQEDSAVYLCASSTISEAFFGQGTRLTVV.

There are many counts of this clonotype. The genes are TRBV4-2 and TRBJ2-1; D gene uncertain. Germline loops: CDR1 LGHNA, CDR2 YNFKEQ. Trimming removed 1 base at V and 4 bases at J, with 11 bases between. The CDR3 is 15 residues long. The CDR3 DNA is TGTGCCAGCAGCCAAGGAGCCCTCTTGTACAATGAGCAGTTCTTC. Protein: CASSQGALLYNEQFF.

This clonotype was seen many times. The V and J genes are TRBV7-3 and TRBJ1-6, with 7 bases that match TRBD1. The germline V gene has CDR1 SGHTA and CDR2 FQGTGA. Trimming at V came to 5 bases and at J to 8 bases, leaving 12 bases not matched to a gene. CDR3 length: 16 amino acids. In DNA, the CDR3 is TGTGCCAGCAGCCCCAAAACGACAGGGCCTGATTCACCCCTCCACTTT. This codes for CASSPKTTGPDSPLHF.

The rearrangement uses TRBV2 and TRBJ1-2; a weak D match, TRBD1 (5 bases). Germline assignment: CDR1 SNHLY and CDR2 FYNNEI. The CDR3 covers 15 residues. V gave up 0 bases and J gave up 4 bases, with 12 bases separating them. The chain's CDR3 is CASSEAVGAPYGYTF. DNA of the CDR3: TGTGCCAGCAGTGAAGCAGTAGGGGCCCCCTATGGCTACACCTTC. Variable domain in full (rest from reference TRBV2 and TRBJ1-2): EPEVTQTPSHQVTQMGQEVILRCVPISNHLYFYWYRQILGQKVEFLVSFYNNEISEKSEIFDDQFSVERPDGSNFTLKIRSTKLEDSAMYFCASSEAVGAPYGYTFGSGTRLTVV.

The chain is built from TRBV12-3 or TRBV12-4 and TRBJ2-5; TRBD1 aligns across 7 bases. The CDR3 is made up of 14 amino acids. The V gene end was trimmed by 8 bases and the J gene end by 1 base; junction bases not matched to a gene: 7. CDR3 bases: TGTGCCAGCGCCGACAGGGTGGGCCAAGAGACCCAGTACTTC. Translating gives CASADRVGQETQYF.

The rearrangement joins TRBV24-1 to TRBJ1-1; TRBD1 agrees at 9 bases. V lost 4 bases, J lost 0 bases, and 2 bases stayed unmatched. Germline V gene sequence: CDR1 KGHDR, CDR2 SFDVKD. The CDR3 runs 15 residues. CDR3 region: CATSDGQGMNTEAFF. CDR3 coding DNA: TGTGCCACCAGTGACGGACAGGGGATGAACACTGAAGCTTTCTTT.